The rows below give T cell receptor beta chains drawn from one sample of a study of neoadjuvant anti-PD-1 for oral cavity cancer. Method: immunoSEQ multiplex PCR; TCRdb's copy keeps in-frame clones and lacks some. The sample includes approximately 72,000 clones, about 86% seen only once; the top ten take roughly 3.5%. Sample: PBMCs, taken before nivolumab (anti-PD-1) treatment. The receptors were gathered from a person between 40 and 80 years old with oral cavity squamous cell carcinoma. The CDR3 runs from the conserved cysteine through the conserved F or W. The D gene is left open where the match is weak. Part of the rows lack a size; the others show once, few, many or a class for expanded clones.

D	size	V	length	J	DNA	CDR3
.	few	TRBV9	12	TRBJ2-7	TGTGCCAGCAGCGTGAGATTATGGGTGCAGTACTTC	CASSVRLWVQYF
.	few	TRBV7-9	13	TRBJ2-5	TGTGCCAGCAGCTTATGGGTTGGGGAGACCCAGTACTTC	CASSLWVGETQYF
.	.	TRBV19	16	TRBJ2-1	TGTGCCAGTAGTATCGGGGCAGGGGTGATCTACAATGAGCAGTTCTTC	CASSIGAGVIYNEQFF
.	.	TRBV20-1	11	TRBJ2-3	TGCAGTGCTCATGACGGAAAAAACCAGTATTTT	CSAHDGKNQYF
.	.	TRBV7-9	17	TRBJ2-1	TGTGCCAGCAGCCCACCCCCCAGGTCCTCGGGAAACAATGAGCAGTTCTTC	CASSPPPRSSGNNEQFF
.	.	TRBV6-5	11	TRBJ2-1	TGTGCCAGCAGCCAGGGCTATGAGCAGTTCTTC	CASSQGYEQFF
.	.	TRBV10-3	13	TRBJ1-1	TGTGCCGCCGGAGTCGGACAGATCACTGAAGCTTTCTTT	CAAGVGQITEAFF
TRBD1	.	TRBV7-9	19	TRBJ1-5	TGTGCCAGCAGCCCAGGACTTACCGGGACAGGGGGCAGCAATCAGCCCCAGCATTTT	CASSPGLTGTGGSNQPQHF
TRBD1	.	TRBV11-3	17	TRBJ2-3	TGTGCCAGCAGCCCATCAGCGGGACAGGGAATCACAGATACGCAGTATTTT	CASSPSAGQGITDTQYF
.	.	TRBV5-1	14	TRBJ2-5	TGCGCCAGCAGCCCGGAGGGGTACCAAGAGACCCAGTACTTC	CASSPEGYQETQYF
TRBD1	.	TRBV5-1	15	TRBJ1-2	TGCGCCAGCAGCTTAGGAGGGGGCTATGACTATGGCTACACCTTC	CASSLGGGYDYGYTF
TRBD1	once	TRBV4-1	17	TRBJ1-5	TGCGCCAGCAGCCCCCGGGACAGGGATTGGGGCAATCAGCCCCAGCATTTT	CASSPRDRDWGNQPQHF
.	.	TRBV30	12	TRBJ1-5	TGTGCCTGGAGTGTACCTCCGTCCCCCCAGCATTTT	CAWSVPPSPQHF
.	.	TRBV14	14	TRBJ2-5	TGTGCCAGCAGCCAAATGGCAGGACAAGAGACCCAGTACTTC	CASSQMAGQETQYF
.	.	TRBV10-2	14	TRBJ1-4	TGCGCCAGCAGCGCCAGGGGAGGTAATGAAAAACTGTTTTTT	CASSARGGNEKLFF
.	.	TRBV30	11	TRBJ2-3	TGTGCCTGGACTGTGACAGATACGCAGTATTTT	CAWTVTDTQYF
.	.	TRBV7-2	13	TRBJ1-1	TGTGCCAGCAGCTTTCCAGGGGCTAGTGAAGCTTTCTTT	CASSFPGASEAFF
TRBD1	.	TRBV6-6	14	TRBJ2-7	TGTGCCGCCTCGGGACAGGGGGGCTCCTACGAGCAGTACTTC	CAASGQGGSYEQYF
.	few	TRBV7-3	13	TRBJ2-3	TGTGCCAGCAGCTCGATCACCACAGATACGCAGTATTTT	CASSSITTDTQYF
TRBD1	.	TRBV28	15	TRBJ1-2	TGTGCCAGCAGCTCTGGGCCGGGACAGAACAATGGCTACACCTTC	CASSSGPGQNNGYTF
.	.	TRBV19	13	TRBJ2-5	TGTGCCAGTAGCCAACCTAATGTAGAGACCCAGTACTTC	CASSQPNVETQYF
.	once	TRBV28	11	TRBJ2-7	TGTGCCAGCAAAAGTTCCTACGAGCAGTACTTC	CASKSSYEQYF
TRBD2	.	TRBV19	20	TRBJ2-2	TGTGCCAGTAGTATAATACAGCCCGGGACTAGCGGGGCCGGGACCGGGGAGCTGTTTTTT	CASSIIQPGTSGAGTGELFF
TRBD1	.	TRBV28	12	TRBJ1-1	TGTCCAACTGGACAGGTGAACACTGAAGCTTTCTTT	CPTGQVNTEAFF
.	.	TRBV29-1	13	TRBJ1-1	TGCAGCGCCCTGAAGGACCGGAACACTGAAGCTTTCTTT	CSALKDRNTEAFF
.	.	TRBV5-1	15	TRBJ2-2	TGCGCCAGCAGGGGTAGCAGGCCCAACACCGGGGAGCTGTTTTTT	CASRGSRPNTGELFF
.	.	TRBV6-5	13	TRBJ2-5	TGTGCCAGCGGGTTCGGATACCAAGAGACCCAGTACTTC	CASGFGYQETQYF
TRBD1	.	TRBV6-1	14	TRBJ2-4	TGTGCCAGCAACTTGGACAGGGGGCGAGACATTCAGTACTTC	CASNLDRGRDIQYF
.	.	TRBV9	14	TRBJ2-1	TGTGCCAGCAGCGTAGGGGGACTCGAAAATGAGCAGTTCTTC	CASSVGGLENEQFF
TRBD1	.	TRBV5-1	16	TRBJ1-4	TGCGCCAGCAGCCCGCTACAGGGGGCAATTGGTGAAAAACTGTTTTTT	CASSPLQGAIGEKLFF
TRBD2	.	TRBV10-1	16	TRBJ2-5	TGCGCCAGCAGCTCCGGGACTAGCGGCACACAAGAGACCCAGTACTTC	CASSSGTSGTQETQYF
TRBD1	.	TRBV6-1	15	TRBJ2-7	TGTGCCAGCAGGGGGGACAGTTATAGCTCCTACGAGCAGTACTTC	CASRGDSYSSYEQYF
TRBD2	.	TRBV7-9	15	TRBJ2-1	TGTGCCAGCAGCTTCAGGACTAGCGGGCCCAATGAGCAGTTCTTC	CASSFRTSGPNEQFF
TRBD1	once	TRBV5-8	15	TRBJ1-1	TGTGCCAGCAGCAGGGGACAGGGGAGGGATTCTGAAGCTTTCTTT	CASSRGQGRDSEAFF
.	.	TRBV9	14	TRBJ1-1	TGTGCCAGCAGCGTTTCTCCTGCAAACACTGAAGCTTTCTTT	CASSVSPANTEAFF
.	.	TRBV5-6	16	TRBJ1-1	TGTGCCAGCAGTATTGGGACGGACCCTTTGAACACTGAAGCTTTCTTT	CASSIGTDPLNTEAFF
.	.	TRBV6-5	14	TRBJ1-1	TGTGCCAGCAGTTACCGACAGCTGAACACTGAAGCTTTCTTT	CASSYRQLNTEAFF
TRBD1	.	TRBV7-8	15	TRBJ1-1	TGTGCCAGCAGGCGGGACAGGCGATTGAACACTGAAGCTTTCTTT	CASRRDRRLNTEAFF
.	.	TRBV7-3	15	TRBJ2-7	TGTGCCAGCAGCCTTACCCCAGGGAGTGTCTACGAGCAGTACTTC	CASSLTPGSVYEQYF
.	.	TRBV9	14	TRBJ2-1	TGTGCCAGCAGCGTAGCTCCAGCCGAGGCTGAGCAGTTCTTC	CASSVAPAEAEQFF
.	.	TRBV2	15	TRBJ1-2	TGTGCCAGCAGTTATAGACAGTCCACTAACTATGGCTACACCTTC	CASSYRQSTNYGYTF
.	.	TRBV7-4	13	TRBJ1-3	TGTGCCAGCAGCCCCAAAGCTGGCAACACCATATATTTT	CASSPKAGNTIYF